This T cell receptor beta chain was identified during a study of Graves' ophthalmopathy and Graves' hyperthyroidism. Exclusion criteria comprised other autoimmune diseases, uncontrolled infections, pregnancy or lactation in patients. This clonotype was observed a few times. Trimming pared 6 bases from V and 5 bases from J, leaving 19 bases between. The length of the CDR3 is 16 residues. The germline V gene encodes CDR1 SNHLY and CDR2 FYNNEI. TCR beta CDR3 regions were amplified from RNA transcripts. After a first-round RT-PCR with HTBI primers, a second-round multiplex PCR was run. TCRdb processed the multiplex PCR reads anew with MiXCR; each CDR3 protein has one entry. The data contain over 650,000 distinct CDR3 sequences, about 41% of them seen just once; the ten biggest clones take up about 3.3%.

The TCR was taken from an adult man with Graves' ophthalmopathy. The chain recombines TRBV2 with TRBJ2-2; the D is unclear. The material sequenced was peripheral blood. The CDR3 loop reads CASREQSVLSTGELFF. CDR3 in DNA: TGTGCCAGCAGAGAGCAATCGGTCTTATCTACCGGGGAGCTGTTTTTT.